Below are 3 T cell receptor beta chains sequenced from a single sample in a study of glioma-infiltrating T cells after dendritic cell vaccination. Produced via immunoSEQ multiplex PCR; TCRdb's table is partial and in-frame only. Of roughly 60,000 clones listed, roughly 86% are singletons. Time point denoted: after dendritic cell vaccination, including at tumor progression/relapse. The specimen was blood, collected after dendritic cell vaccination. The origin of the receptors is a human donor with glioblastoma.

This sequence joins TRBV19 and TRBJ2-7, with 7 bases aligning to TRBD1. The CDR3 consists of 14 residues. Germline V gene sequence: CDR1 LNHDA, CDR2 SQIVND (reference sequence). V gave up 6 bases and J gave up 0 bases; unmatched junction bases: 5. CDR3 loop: CASSLTGSSYEQYF. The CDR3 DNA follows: TGTGCCAGTAGCTTGACAGGGAGCTCCTACGAGCAGTACTTC. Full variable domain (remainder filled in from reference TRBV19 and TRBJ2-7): DGGITQSPKYLFRKEGQNVTLSCEQNLNHDAMYWYRQDPGQGLRLIYYSQIVNDFQKGDIAEGYSVSREKKESFPLTVTSAQKNPTAFYLCASSLTGSSYEQYFGPGTRLTVT.

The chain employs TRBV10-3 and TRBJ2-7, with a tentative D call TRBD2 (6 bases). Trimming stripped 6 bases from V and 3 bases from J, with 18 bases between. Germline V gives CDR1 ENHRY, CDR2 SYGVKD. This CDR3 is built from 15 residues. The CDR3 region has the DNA TGTGCCATCAGGGATAGCGTGGTGGGGGGCTACGAGCAGTACTTC. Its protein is CAIRDSVVGGYEQYF.

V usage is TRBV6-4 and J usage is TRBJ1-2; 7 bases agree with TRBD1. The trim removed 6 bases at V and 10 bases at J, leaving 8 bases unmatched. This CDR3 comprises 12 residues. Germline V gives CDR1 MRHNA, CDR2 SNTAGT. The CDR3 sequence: CASRSHTGDYTF. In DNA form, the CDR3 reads TGTGCCAGCAGATCTCATACAGGGGACTACACCTTC.